A few counts support the clone carrying this T cell receptor beta chain. As yet, its antigen is unknown. Germline CDR1 is MGHRA and CDR2 is YSYEKL. Trimming pared 1 base from V and 1 base from J, leaving 11 bases between. The CDR3 contains 15 residues. The source of the sample is a study of T cell responses to AZD1222 COVID-19 vaccine. TCRdb's copy holds only in-frame clones and misses some; the assay was immunoSEQ multiplex PCR. The sample has 85,000 to 90,000 clones; approximately 89% are singletons. The study's findings and limits: Of the AZD1222 recipients, only five to seven were seropositive at baseline. Vaccine-associated CD4 TCRs ranged over spike, dominating at 160-218 and 743-854. The reported proportion of spike-specific TCRs targeting unmutated variant regions was nearly half. Clonal diversity may have been underestimated, and the donors were mostly white British, with more females than males.

The origin of this receptor is an adult who received the AZD1222 COVID-19 vaccine. The input for sequencing was peripheral blood, taken 28 days after the second AZD1222 dose. The genes are TRBV4-1 and TRBJ2-7; D is uncertain. CDR3 nucleotide sequence: TGCGCCAGCAGCCAAGTTTATACCGATTCCTACGAGCAGTACTTC. The encoded protein is CASSQVYTDSYEQYF.